Listed below are T cell receptor beta chains from one sample, sequenced in a study of T cell responses to AZD1222 COVID-19 vaccine. Profiling relied on immunoSEQ multiplex PCR, and the TCRdb table lists in-frame clones only, not all of them. The sample shows some 25,000 clones, roughly 85% of them seen only once. Source: peripheral blood, taken 28 days after the second AZD1222 dose. The receptors derive from an adult who received the AZD1222 COVID-19 vaccine. Each CDR3 is given with its conserved first and last residue. D genes are given only for firm matches. Not all rows give a size; the values are once, few, many and, for expanded clones, a class.

D: TRBD1
J: TRBJ2-7
V: TRBV19
size: NA
DNA: TGTGCCAGTAAGGGACAGGGGGAGTACGAGCAGTACTTC
CDR3: CASKGQGEYEQYF

D: NA
J: TRBJ1-1
V: TRBV9
size: NA
DNA: TGTGCCAGCAGCGCGCTCTCCAAGCAGGAGAACACTGAAGCTTTCTTT
CDR3: CASSALSKQENTEAFF

D: NA
J: TRBJ1-4
V: TRBV19
size: NA
DNA: TGTGCCAGTAGTTCCAGGGTAGATGAAAAACTGTTTTTT
CDR3: CASSSRVDEKLFF

D: TRBD1
J: TRBJ1-1
V: TRBV11-2
size: once
DNA: TGTGCCAGCAGCACCCAGGGGGGTGGTACTGAAGCTTTCTTT
CDR3: CASSTQGGGTEAFF

D: NA
J: TRBJ1-1
V: TRBV6-2/TRBV6-3
size: NA
DNA: TGTGCCAGCAGTTATTTCGGCAGGGGCACTGAAGCTTTCTTT
CDR3: CASSYFGRGTEAFF

D: TRBD1
J: TRBJ2-5
V: TRBV18
size: NA
DNA: TGTGCCAGCTCACCCAGGGGGGAGACCCAGTACTTC
CDR3: CASSPRGETQYF

D: NA
J: TRBJ2-1
V: TRBV7-2
size: NA
DNA: TGTGCCAGCAGCTTATGGCCCATTTCAGACAATGAGCAGTTCTTC
CDR3: CASSLWPISDNEQFF

D: NA
J: TRBJ1-4
V: TRBV9
size: NA
DNA: TGTGCCAGCAGCGCGGACCCGGGGGAAAAACTGTTTTTT
CDR3: CASSADPGEKLFF

D: NA
J: TRBJ2-1
V: TRBV12-3/TRBV12-4
size: NA
DNA: TGTGCCAGCACCAAAGGACAGAACAATGAGCAGTTCTTC
CDR3: CASTKGQNNEQFF

D: TRBD2
J: TRBJ2-1
V: TRBV6-2/TRBV6-3
size: NA
DNA: TGTGCCAGCAGTCTCAGCGGGGGGGCCCGGAATGAGCAGTTCTTC
CDR3: CASSLSGGARNEQFF

D: NA
J: TRBJ2-1
V: TRBV6-4
size: NA
DNA: TGTGCCAGCAGTGTAGGCAGGGTCAATGAGCAGTTCTTC
CDR3: CASSVGRVNEQFF

D: NA
J: TRBJ2-7
V: TRBV6-6
size: NA
DNA: TGTGCCAGCAGCTGGGGTTCCGATTCCTACGAGCAGTACTTC
CDR3: CASSWGSDSYEQYF

D: NA
J: TRBJ2-5
V: TRBV20-1
size: NA
DNA: TGCAGTGTGGGGGTGGAGACCCAGTACTTC
CDR3: CSVGVETQYF

D: NA
J: TRBJ1-4
V: TRBV28
size: NA
DNA: TGTGCCAGCAGCCCGGCCGGGACTGCAACTAATGAAAAACTGTTTTTT
CDR3: CASSPAGTATNEKLFF

D: TRBD1
J: TRBJ1-6
V: TRBV5-1
size: NA
DNA: TGCGCCAGCAGCTGGACCGGGACAGGGGATAATTCACCCCTCCACTTT
CDR3: CASSWTGTGDNSPLHF

D: NA
J: TRBJ2-5
V: TRBV4-1
size: NA
DNA: TGCGCCAGCAGCCAACCCGGGACGCAAGAGACCCAGTACTTC
CDR3: CASSQPGTQETQYF

D: NA
J: TRBJ2-3
V: TRBV5-6
size: NA
DNA: TGTGCCAGCAGCTTTGGGGGCCCTGGGACAGATACGCAGTATTTT
CDR3: CASSFGGPGTDTQYF

D: NA
J: TRBJ2-1
V: TRBV18
size: once
DNA: TGTGCCAGCTCACCACCGGCGGATCCCTACAATGAGCAGTTCTTC
CDR3: CASSPPADPYNEQFF

D: TRBD1
J: TRBJ2-1
V: TRBV29-1
size: NA
DNA: TGCAGCGTTGAGGACAGGACTTACAATGAGCAGTTCTTC
CDR3: CSVEDRTYNEQFF

D: NA
J: TRBJ1-5
V: TRBV21-1
size: NA
DNA: TGTGCCAGCAGCAAAAGGGCCCACAGGGGAAGGTCCGACAATCAGCCCCAGCATTTT
CDR3: CASSKRAHRGRSDNQPQHF

D: TRBD2
J: TRBJ2-7
V: TRBV6-2/TRBV6-3
size: once
DNA: TGTGCCAGCAGTTACTCTACTGGGCTAGCGGGGAAATCCTACGAGCAGTACTTC
CDR3: CASSYSTGLAGKSYEQYF

D: NA
J: TRBJ1-2
V: TRBV4-3
size: once
DNA: TGCGCCAGCAGCCAAGGAGTAGGGGTAAACTATGGCTACACCTTC
CDR3: CASSQGVGVNYGYTF

D: TRBD1
J: TRBJ1-2
V: TRBV6-2/TRBV6-3
size: NA
DNA: TGTGCCAGCAGCAGTGACAGGGGGCGAGTATATGGCTACACCTTC
CDR3: CASSSDRGRVYGYTF

D: NA
J: TRBJ2-7
V: TRBV4-1
size: NA
DNA: TGCGCCAGCAGCCCGCGACAGACATCCTACGAGCAGTACTTC
CDR3: CASSPRQTSYEQYF

D: TRBD2
J: TRBJ2-3
V: TRBV6-4
size: once
DNA: TGTGCCAGCAGTGAACTAGCGGGGACCACAGATACGCAGTATTTT
CDR3: CASSELAGTTDTQYF

D: NA
J: TRBJ1-2
V: TRBV6-1
size: NA
DNA: TGTGCCAGCAGTGAAGGATTGGCTAGCTATGGCTACACCTTC
CDR3: CASSEGLASYGYTF

D: NA
J: TRBJ1-3
V: TRBV7-6
size: NA
DNA: TGTGCCAGCAGCGGGGACGGCGGAAACACCATATATTTT
CDR3: CASSGDGGNTIYF

D: NA
J: TRBJ1-2
V: TRBV3-1/TRBV3-2
size: NA
DNA: TGTGCCAGCAGCCAAGATGTCGGGAACTATGGCTACACCTTC
CDR3: CASSQDVGNYGYTF

D: NA
J: TRBJ2-7
V: TRBV7-2
size: NA
DNA: TGTGCCAGCAGCTCCTACATGAGCCCCTACGAGCAGTACTTC
CDR3: CASSSYMSPYEQYF